One T cell receptor beta chain is described in this entry. Trimming pared 2 bases from V and 4 bases from J, leaving 14 bases between. Germline V gene sequence: CDR1 MNHEY, CDR2 SVGAGI. The CDR3 totals 15 residues. This entry belongs to a study of cytomegalovirus exposure and HLA in healthy donors. Study context: An earlier analysis identified fewer than 130 million unique TCR beta sequences in 150 million to 200 million T cells.

With 60 Vbeta and 13 Jbeta primers, the PCR was carried out. TCRdb keeps only in-frame clones here, not all; method: immunoSEQ multiplex PCR. Its clone listing holds some 28,000 clones. This TCR was recovered from a man aged 25-45 years in good health and CMV-seronegative. The sequenced sample consisted of PBMCs. The chain carries TRBV6-5 and TRBJ1-1; D is unclear. DNA for the CDR3: TGTGCCAGCAGTTACAGGGTGAGGGTGGGCACTGAAGCTTTCTTT. This translates into CASSYRVRVGTEAFF.